A single TCR beta chain is shown here with its context. This sample stems from a study of shared clonotypes between healthy human individuals. Looking at the study overall: Donor composition was two women and three men, aged 18 to 49.

Sequencing was performed with immunoSEQ multiplex PCR; in TCRdb, only in-frame clones are kept and a portion is missing. The data show about 2,200,000 clones, with about 92% seen just once and 1.5% to 2% held by the top ten. V lost 0 bases and J lost 2; bases outside the gene matches: 6. The CDR3 extends over 17 amino acids. Looked up from germline, CDR1 is LGHNA and CDR2 is YNFKEQ. CD45RO-negative CD8 cells positively selected for CCR7 made up the naive population, which excluded terminally differentiated effector memory CD45RA+ cells. Healthy HIV-negative adults with no recent acute infections or vaccinations were recruited as donors.

Sequenced: naive CD8+ T cells from PBMCs. The genes are TRBV4-2 and TRBJ2-1, with 8 bases identical to TRBD2. The source is a man aged 18 to 29 in good health. Some clones in this sample may be carry-over from other donors' samples. The CDR3 coding sequence is TGTGCCAGCAGCCAAGATGCTGGCGGGAGGCCCTACAATGAGCAGTTCTTC. It is translated as CASSQDAGGRPYNEQFF.